The source of this TCR beta chain is a study of OX40 agonist ivuxolimab in advanced cancers. Generated by immunoSEQ multiplex PCR, the TCRdb table keeps only in-frame clones and is missing some. Among roughly 63,000 clones listed, 86% were seen once. The ends lost 5 bases at V and 2 bases at J; junction bases unmatched: 9. The CDR3 sequence is 15 residues long. Per germline, CDR1 MNHNS and CDR2 SASEGT. The sequence came from an adult with an advanced solid tumor such as melanoma, head and neck, liver or kidney cancer. The chain is built from TRBV6-1 and TRBJ2-7, with TRBD2 matching 7 bases. Material: CD4+ or CD8+ T cells sorted from blood, obtained in a trial of the OX40 agonist ivuxolimab. The CDR3 reads CASSFERGIAYEQYF. The CDR3 DNA is TGTGCCAGCAGTTTCGAGCGGGGCATAGCCTACGAGCAGTACTTC.